These 20 T cell receptor beta chains share one sample of origin, sequenced in a study of PD-L1 blockade in urothelial cancer. TCRdb keeps only in-frame clones here, not all; method: immunoSEQ multiplex PCR. In the table there are about 100,000 clones, about nine tenths of which are singletons. The sequencing used PBMCs, collected around atezolizumab (anti-PD-L1) treatment. Receptors originate from a woman older than 75 with urothelial cancer.

J is TRBJ2-5 and V is TRBV5-1; D possibly corresponds to TRBD2 (6 bases). V lost 3 bases and J 5 bases, leaving 26 bases between the germline ends. The CDR3 sequence is 18 residues long. Germline values: CDR1 SGHRS, CDR2 YFSETQ. The CDR3 DNA sequence: TGCGCCAGCAGCTCGGAGGGGACCTCAGAGGTCAAGGGGGAGACCCAGTACTTC. It specifies CASSSEGTSEVKGETQYF.

The chain is built from TRBV7-6 and TRBJ2-3, with 9 positions matching TRBD2. V dropped 1 base and J dropped 4; count of bases not matched to a gene: 3. This CDR3 is built from 15 residues. Germline CDR1 reads SGHVS; CDR2 reads FNYEAQ. The CDR3 spells CASSLVSGRADTQYF. CDR3 DNA sequence: TGTGCCAGCAGCTTAGTTAGCGGGAGAGCAGATACGCAGTATTTT.

V gene TRBV15 combines with J gene TRBJ2-2; tentatively, D is TRBD1 (6 bases). Germline CDR1 is LNHNV and CDR2 is YYDKDF (reference sequence). The V and J ends lost 2 bases and 6 bases respectively, with 16 bases between them. The CDR3 spans 16 residues. CDR3 sequence: CATSRTNYRAAGELFF. CDR3 DNA sequence: TGTGCCACCAGCAGAACAAACTACAGGGCGGCCGGGGAGCTGTTTTTT.

Here the CDR3 DNA reads TGTGCCAGCAGCTTAGGTAGCGGGAGCACAGATACGCAGTATTTT. Translated, it gives CASSLGSGSTDTQYF. The chain is built from TRBV7-2 and TRBJ2-3, with 7 nucleotides matching TRBD2. The CDR3 has 15 residues. J gave up 0 bases and V 1 base, and 1 base lay outside the gene matches. Germline assignment: CDR1 SGHTA and CDR2 FQGNSA. Complete variable domain (other parts from reference TRBV7-2 and TRBJ2-3): GAGVSQSPSNKVTEKGKDVELRCDPISGHTALYWYRQSLGQGLEFLIYFQGNSAPDKSGLPSDRFSAERTGGSVSTLTIQRTQQEDSAVYLCASSLGSGSTDTQYFGPGTRLTVL.

The chain links TRBV4-2 to TRBJ2-1; TRBD2 agrees at 8 bases. The trim removed 0 bases at V and 4 bases at J, leaving 5 bases unmatched. CDR1 and CDR2 (germline): LGHNA, YNFKEQ. The CDR3 covers 16 residues. CDR3 amino acids: CASSQESSGSYNEQFF. Here the CDR3 DNA reads TGTGCCAGCAGCCAAGAGTCGAGCGGGAGTTACAATGAGCAGTTCTTC.

This clone came up once. The genes are TRBV7-8 and TRBJ2-5, with 8 bases identical to TRBD2. J lost 5 bases, V lost 5 bases, and 7 bases had no gene match. CDR1 is SGHVS and CDR2 is FQNEAQ in the germline V gene. CDR3 size: 14 residues. CDR3 in amino acids: CASSRLTSEETQYF. CDR3 in DNA: TGTGCCAGCAGCCGTTTGACTAGCGAGGAGACCCAGTACTTC.

The rearrangement uses TRBV2 and TRBJ2-3, with 7 bases identical to TRBD2. The CDR3 runs 14 residues. Germline V gene lookup returns CDR1 SNHLY and CDR2 FYNNEI. The V gene end was trimmed by 3 bases and the J gene end by 11 bases; junction bases not matched to a gene: 11. The CDR3 sequence is CASSDAGRSSLQYF. In DNA, the CDR3 is TGTGCCAGCAGTGACGCCGGGAGGTCTTCATTGCAGTATTTT.

The sample holds one count of this clone. The chain joins TRBV5-1 to TRBJ2-3; TRBD1 is a possible D gene (6 bases). V dropped 4 bases and J dropped 2 bases, with 14 bases sitting between them. This CDR3 region has 15 residues. Germline V CDR1 and CDR2: SGHRS, YFSETQ. Here the CDR3 DNA reads TGCGCCAGCAGCCTCAATCCAGGGGTCACAGATACGCAGTATTTT. Its translation: CASSLNPGVTDTQYF. Based on the CDR3 plus reference TRBV5-1 and TRBJ2-3, the full variable domain is KAGVTQTPRYLIKTRGQQVTLSCSPISGHRSVSWYQQTPGQGLQFLFEYFSETQRNKGNFPGRFSGRQFSNSRSEMNVSTLELGDSALYLCASSLNPGVTDTQYFGPGTRLTVL.

The chain has TRBV30 and TRBJ2-7, with D tentatively TRBD2 (5 bases). CDR3 length: 16 residues. Per germline, CDR1 GTSNPN and CDR2 SVGIG (reference sequence). Trimming took off 3 bases at V and 0 bases at J, with 18 bases between the two ends. CDR3: CAWSGGPIFNSYEQYF. CDR3 DNA sequence: TGTGCCTGGAGCGGCGGGCCAATTTTTAACTCCTACGAGCAGTACTTC.

The chain combines TRBV7-9 with TRBJ2-1; 7 bases agree with TRBD1. J gave up 9 bases and V 5 bases, and 13 bases lay outside the gene matches. The CDR3 covers 15 residues. Germline V CDR1 and CDR2: SEHNR, FQNEAQ (reference sequence). CDR3 sequence: CASSPTGTVSGEQFF. Here the CDR3 DNA reads TGTGCCAGCAGCCCGACCGGGACAGTTTCTGGTGAGCAGTTCTTC.

The V and J genes are TRBV19 and TRBJ1-1; TRBD1 aligns across 8 bases. The germline gives CDR1 LNHDA, CDR2 SQIVND (reference sequence). There are 14 residues in the CDR3. Trimming took 6 bases from V and 0 from J; bases not matched to a gene: 3. This CDR3 is CASRTGEMNTEAFF. The CDR3 DNA sequence: TGTGCCAGTAGGACAGGGGAAATGAACACTGAAGCTTTCTTT.

CDR3 nucleotides: TGTGCCAGCAGTTATCAGATTCAGGGGGATACGCAGTATTTT. It specifies CASSYQIQGDTQYF. The chain has TRBV6-5 and TRBJ2-3; D is possibly TRBD1 (6 bases). V was clipped by 3 bases and J by 6 bases, with 13 bases between them. CDR3 length: 14 amino acids. Germline CDR1 and CDR2: MNHEY and SVGAGI.

This rearrangement joins TRBV19 to TRBJ2-5; 7 bases align to TRBD2. Germline-derived CDR1 and CDR2 are LNHDA and SQIVND (reference sequence). The V and J ends lost 7 bases and 7 bases, in that order; junction bases with no gene match: 9. The length of the CDR3 is 13 residues. This CDR3 reads CASMPSTGGTQYF. CDR3 nucleotides: TGTGCCAGTATGCCGTCAACGGGGGGGACCCAGTACTTC.

The chain uses TRBV29-1 and TRBJ1-3, with D possibly TRBD1 on 5 matching bases. The germline V and J ends were trimmed by 6 bases and 9 bases, with 12 bases remaining between them. Germline V gives CDR1 SQVTM, CDR2 ANQGSEA. The CDR3 sequence is 11 residues long. CDR3 DNA: TGCAGCGTGGGGGGTGAGGGCACCATATATTTT. The encoded protein is CSVGGEGTIYF.

The chain employs TRBV9 and TRBJ2-3; 7 bases match TRBD2. This CDR3 has 16 amino acids. Looked up from germline, CDR1 is SGDLS and CDR2 is YYNGEE. After removal of 3 bases from V and 0 bases from J, the junction contained 7 bases not matched to a gene. The CDR3 nucleotides read TGTGCCAGCAGCGCCCACGGGGGGAGCAGCACAGATACGCAGTATTTT. Translated, it gives CASSAHGGSSTDTQYF.

The chain carries TRBV27 and TRBJ1-3; a weak D match, TRBD1 (6 bases). Germline CDR1 is MNHEY and CDR2 is SMNVEV (reference sequence). V was trimmed by 6 bases and J by 0 bases, leaving 6 bases between them. The CDR3 is 13 residues long. The CDR3 DNA is TGTGCCAGCAGGGGGGCCTCTGGAAACACCATATATTTT. Protein: CASRGASGNTIYF.

The chain is built from TRBV11-2 and TRBJ1-3; the D gene is possibly TRBD1 (6 bases). V lost 5 bases to trimming and J lost 6 bases, with 20 bases between them. Germline V gene lookup returns CDR1 SGHAT and CDR2 FQNNGV. This CDR3 is 16 amino acids long. CDR3 sequence reads: CASSPRAGAGENTIYF. Here the CDR3 DNA reads TGTGCCAGCAGCCCCCGTGCAGGGGCCGGGGAAAACACCATATATTTT.

The chain combines TRBV14 with TRBJ2-1; 9 positions agree with TRBD1. The CDR3 spans 11 residues. J lost 15 bases, V lost 6 bases, and 6 bases had no gene match. Germline values: CDR1 SGHDN, CDR2 FVKESK. CDR3 sequence reads: CASSLQGARFF. CDR3 in DNA: TGTGCCAGCAGTCTACAGGGGGCAAGGTTCTTC.

This clone was seen a few times. The V call is TRBV27, the J call TRBJ2-3; TRBD2 is a possible D gene (6 bases). Trimming removed 6 bases at V and 0 bases at J, with 16 bases between. The CDR3 contains 16 residues. Germline CDR1 is MNHEY and CDR2 is SMNVEV (reference sequence). In nucleotides, the CDR3 is TGTGCCAGCAGAAGGAGGGGCCTCCTCAGCACAGATACGCAGTATTTT. The encoded protein is CASRRRGLLSTDTQYF.

The gene calls are TRBV28 and TRBJ1-1, with 7 bases fitting TRBD1. The CDR3 spans 14 residues. After removal of 2 bases from V and 7 bases from J, the junction contained 7 bases not matched to a gene. Germline V gives CDR1 MDHEN, CDR2 SYDVKM. CDR3 bases: TGTGCCAGCAGTTTACTCGGGACAGCGCTTGAAGCTTTCTTT. It specifies CASSLLGTALEAFF.